This T cell receptor beta chain was captured in a study of T cell repertoires in cytomegalovirus infection. As for the study in general: Public TCR beta signatures provided an indication of both CMV infection and a matching HLA type.

V gave up 2 bases and J gave up 0 bases, with 14 bases separating them. Germline loops: CDR1 SGDLS, CDR2 YYNGEE. This CDR3 region has 16 residues. Using its own MiXCR run on the reads, TCRdb lists one record per CDR3 protein. The sample yields approximately 140,000 distinct CDR3 sequences, about 6.5% seen once. The TCR originated in a human donor in good health (CMV status not recorded). Some clones in this sample may be carry-over from other donors' samples. V and J are TRBV9 and TRBJ1-2, with unresolved D. The sequencing input was PBMCs. The CDR3 spells CASSVFDRVSNYGYTF. CDR3 nucleotide sequence: TGTGCCAGCAGCGTTTTCGACCGTGTCTCTAACTATGGCTACACCTTC.